Below are 16 T cell receptor beta chains sequenced from a single sample in a study of low-dose radiotherapy and immunotherapy resistance in tumors. TRAV and TRBV primers primed cDNA for both TCRalpha and TCRbeta. Over around 19 PCR cycles, TCRs were amplified from a constant-region primer and V-primer adapter. TCRdb re-analysed the reads in MiXCR, keeping a single row per CDR3 protein. The sample contains about 11,000 distinct CDR3 sequences, about 62% of which appear only once. The receptors here all came from a human donor with advanced metastatic prostate, ovarian, gallbladder or colorectal cancer (not recorded which). This table probably holds off-target reads from a library built for another chain.

This chain links TRBV6-8 with TRBJ2-1; a weak D match, TRBD2 (6 bases). Germline CDR1 reads MNHGY; CDR2 reads SAAAGT. This CDR3 region has 14 residues. V was clipped by 5 bases and J by 10 bases, with 18 bases between them. CDR3 DNA sequence: TGTGCCAGCAGTCCGCCGGGACTCGTTTACGAGCAGTTCTTC. Protein sequence: CASSPPGLVYEQFF.

This clonotype was counted a few times. This chain uses TRBV5-1 with TRBJ1-2; TRBD1 agrees at 7 bases. This CDR3 contains 14 residues. With V trimmed by 0 bases and J by 4 bases, 3 bases remained unmatched. CDR1 is SGHRS, CDR2 YFSETQ, per germline. CDR3 amino acids: CASSLEGQIYGYTF. The CDR3 bases are TGCGCCAGCAGCTTGGAGGGACAGATCTATGGCTACACCTTC.

The V and J genes are TRBV19 and TRBJ2-3; a possible D gene is TRBD1 (5 bases). CDR3 length equals 15 residues. Germline CDR1 LNHDA, CDR2 SQIVND (reference sequence). The V end was cut by 5 bases, the J end by 0 bases, with 12 bases between. CDR3 in amino acids: CASSGRKGSTDTQYF. CDR3 nucleotides: TGTGCCAGTAGTGGTAGGAAGGGGAGCACAGATACGCAGTATTTT.

The rearrangement uses TRBV3-1 and TRBJ2-6, with 9 bases aligning to TRBD1. CDR1 and CDR2 (germline): LGHDT, YNNKEL (reference sequence). The J segment lost 2 bases and the V segment lost 3 bases, leaving 14 bases of the junction unmatched. The length of the CDR3 is 20 residues. The CDR3 nucleotides are TGTGCCAGCAGCCATCCCGGGACAGGGTCACGGGTGGCTGGGGCCAACGTCCTGACTTTC. It specifies CASSHPGTGSRVAGANVLTF.

The J gene is TRBJ2-1, the V gene TRBV19, with 7 nucleotides matching TRBD2. Germline values: CDR1 LNHDA, CDR2 SQIVND (reference sequence). The CDR3 covers 15 residues. V was pared by 2 bases and J by 4 bases, with 5 bases of the junction left unmatched. Written as DNA, the CDR3 is TGTGCCAGTAGTATACAGGACGGGGGGTACAATGAGCAGTTCTTC. The encoded protein is CASSIQDGGYNEQFF. The whole variable domain, filled in from reference TRBV19 and TRBJ2-1, reads DGGITQSPKYLFRKEGQNVTLSCEQNLNHDAMYWYRQDPGQGLRLIYYSQIVNDFQKGDIAEGYSVSREKKESFPLTVTSAQKNPTAFYLCASSIQDGGYNEQFFGPGTRLTVL.

The chain carries TRBV28 and TRBJ1-5; D might be TRBD1 (6 bases). Germline lookup yields CDR1 MDHEN and CDR2 SYDVKM. V was pared by 9 bases and J by 1 base, with 10 bases between. The CDR3 covers 13 residues. The CDR3 here is CASFQGSNQPQHF. In DNA, the CDR3 is TGTGCCAGTTTTCAGGGGAGCAATCAGCCCCAGCATTTT.

This chain joins TRBV20-1 and TRBJ2-3; D unresolved. The CDR3 runs to 13 residues. CDR1 and CDR2 from the germline V gene are DFQATT and SNEGSKA (reference sequence). Trimming removed 3 bases at V and 0 bases at J, with 7 bases between. The CDR3 loop reads CSASRLSTDTQYF. The CDR3 bases are TGCAGTGCTAGTAGACTCAGCACAGATACGCAGTATTTT.

The genes are TRBV7-2 and TRBJ1-1, with 7 bases aligning to TRBD1. CDR3 length: 13 residues. Germline CDR1 is SGHTA and CDR2 is FQGNSA. V dropped 4 bases and J dropped 9; count of bases not matched to a gene: 8. The CDR3 bases are TGTGCCAGCAGCTCAGCACAAGGGGGCAAAGCTTTCTTT. As protein: CASSSAQGGKAFF.

In its sample, this clonotype was seen once. The chain employs TRBV18 and TRBJ2-5; no firm D call. The CDR3 totals 15 residues. V lost 6 bases and J lost 4, with 18 bases in between. Germline assignment: CDR1 KGHSH and CDR2 LQKENI. CDR3 in DNA: TGTGCCAGCTCTCCCGTGTCACCTTCCACAGAGACCCAGTACTTC. Residues: CASSPVSPSTETQYF.

A few counts support this clonotype. V is TRBV9 and J is TRBJ2-1; 9 bases are shared with TRBD2. CDR3 length equals 15 residues. Germline CDR1 is SGDLS and CDR2 is YYNGEE. Trimming took 3 bases from V and 7 from J; bases not matched to a gene: 8. As DNA, the CDR3 is TGTGCCAGCAGCGCCGGGACTAGCACCATTAATGAGCAGTTCTTC. Protein: CASSAGTSTINEQFF.

The table lists this clonotype with a few counts. The rearrangement uses TRBV5-1 and TRBJ2-7, with 10 bases identical to TRBD1. Trimming removed 4 bases from V and 6 bases from J; junction bases left unmatched: 10. The CDR3 spans 15 residues. CDR1 is SGHRS and CDR2 is YFSETQ in the germline V gene. CDR3 coding DNA: TGCGCCAGCAGCCCGACGGGACAGGGGAAAAGCGAGCAGTACTTC. Its protein product is CASSPTGQGKSEQYF.

There are a few counts of this clonotype. The chain couples TRBV6-2 or TRBV6-3 to TRBJ2-1; 8 bases are a match to TRBD1. CDR1 and CDR2 (germline): MNHEY, SVGEGT. Unmatched junction bases numbered 3, after V lost 3 bases and J lost 8 bases. The CDR3 totals 13 residues. The CDR3 region is CASSYRTGHEQFF. The CDR3 DNA reads TGTGCCAGCAGTTATCGGACAGGGCATGAGCAGTTCTTC.

This chain uses TRBV2 with TRBJ2-3; tentatively, D is TRBD1 or TRBD2 (5 bases each). The CDR3 is 11 amino acids. Per germline, CDR1 SNHLY and CDR2 FYNNEI. V lost 7 bases and J lost 14, with 16 bases in between. The CDR3 region is CASTGTSHGYF. The CDR3 DNA sequence: TGTGCCAGCACTGGGACCTCCCATGGGTATTTT.

The rearrangement uses TRBV27 and TRBJ2-7, with D uncertain. V was clipped by 3 bases and J by 6 bases, with 21 bases between them. The V gene's germline CDR1 is MNHEY and CDR2 SMNVEV (reference sequence). The CDR3 runs 16 residues. The CDR3 here is CASSLTVGRARSEQYF. The CDR3 coding sequence is TGTGCCAGCAGTTTGACTGTGGGAAGGGCCAGGAGCGAGCAGTACTTC.

V is TRBV6-2 or TRBV6-3 and J is TRBJ2-1; 8 positions agree with TRBD1. The length of the CDR3 is 17 residues. The germline gives CDR1 MNHEY, CDR2 SVGEGT. Trimming removed 7 bases from V and 5 bases from J; junction bases left unmatched: 16. The CDR3 DNA is TGTGCCAGCAAACACCGGGACAGGTTACAGCGTGACAATGAGCAGTTCTTC. Its protein product is CASKHRDRLQRDNEQFF.

The V gene is TRBV2, the J gene TRBJ2-7, with 7 bases aligning to TRBD2. V gave up 6 bases and J gave up 1 base; unmatched junction bases: 6. The CDR3 is 14 residues long. The V gene's germline CDR1 is SNHLY and CDR2 FYNNEI. The CDR3 sequence: CASRSSGASYEQYF. In DNA, the CDR3 is TGTGCCAGCAGATCCAGCGGGGCGTCCTACGAGCAGTACTTC.